The present entry profiles one T cell receptor beta chain with its context. Each CDR3 protein is one row after TCRdb ran MiXCR on the RT-PCR reads. The sample includes approximately 140,000 distinct CDR3 sequences, about a third of them seen just once. Germline assignment: CDR1 LGHDT and CDR2 YNNKEL (reference sequence). CDR3 length: 16 amino acids. The V and J ends lost 0 bases and 8 bases, in that order; junction bases with no gene match: 7. The source of the sample is a study of patients and donors after allogeneic stem cell transplantation. Sequenced: blood, either unsorted or a sorted T cell fraction (not recorded which). The chain carries TRBV3-1 and TRBJ1-2, with 12 bases aligning to TRBD1. This TCR was recovered from a human donor who was either an allogeneic HSCT recipient or a stem cell or donor lymphocyte infusion donor (not recorded which). It is not recorded whose cells these are; they may come from a transplant donor. The CDR3: CASSQDEGTGGSGYTF. As DNA, the CDR3 is TGTGCCAGCAGCCAAGACGAAGGGACAGGGGGCAGCGGCTACACCTTC. The whole variable domain, filled in from reference TRBV3-1 and TRBJ1-2, reads DTAVSQTPKYLVTQMGNDKSIKCEQNLGHDTMYWYKQDSKKFLKIMFSYNNKELIINETVPNRFSPKSPDKAHLNLHINSLELGDSAVYFCASSQDEGTGGSGYTFGSGTRLTVV.